The TCR beta chain under discussion was sequenced for a study of T cell responses to AZD1222 COVID-19 vaccine. To note about this clone: Its target is unknown.

Overall study findings and caveats: Receipt of two AZD1222 doses was followed by a rise in Spike-specific TCR breadth and depth. Close to half of spike-specific TCRs reportedly recognize unmutated variant regions. Only a handful of AZD1222 recipients, five to seven in all, had baseline seropositivity.

Second doses that came at about 4 or about 12 weeks were put together. Clones were read by immunoSEQ multiplex PCR, and TCRdb kept only the in-frame ones, dropping some. The profile shows 100,000 to 150,000 clones, approximately 92% of them singletons. Trimming removed 6 bases from V and 7 bases from J, with 16 bases in between. The CDR3 is 15 residues long. Germline V gives CDR1 MNHEY, CDR2 SVGAGI. Sample: peripheral blood, taken 28 days after the second AZD1222 dose. The receptor comes from an adult who received the AZD1222 COVID-19 vaccine. This rearrangement joins TRBV6-5 to TRBJ1-6, with D perhaps matching TRBD1 (6 bases). The CDR3 sequence is CASSRMGGENSPLHF. The CDR3 DNA reads TGTGCCAGCAGCCGGATGGGGGGCGAGAATTCACCCCTCCACTTT.